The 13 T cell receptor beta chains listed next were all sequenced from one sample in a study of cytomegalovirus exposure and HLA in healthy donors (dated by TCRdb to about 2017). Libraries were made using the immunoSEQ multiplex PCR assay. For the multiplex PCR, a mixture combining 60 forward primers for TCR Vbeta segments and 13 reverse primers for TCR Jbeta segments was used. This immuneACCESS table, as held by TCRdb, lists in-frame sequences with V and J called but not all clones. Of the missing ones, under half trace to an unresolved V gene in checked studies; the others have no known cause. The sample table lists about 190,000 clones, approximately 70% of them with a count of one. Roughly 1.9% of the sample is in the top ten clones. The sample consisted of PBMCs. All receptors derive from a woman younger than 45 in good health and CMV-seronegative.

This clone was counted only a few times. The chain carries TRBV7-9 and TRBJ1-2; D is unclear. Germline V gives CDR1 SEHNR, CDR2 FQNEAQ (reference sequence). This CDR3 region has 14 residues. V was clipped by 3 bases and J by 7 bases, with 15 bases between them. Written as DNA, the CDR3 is TGTGCCAGCAGCTTGATAGAGCCCTCCCTTGGCTACACCTTC. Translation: CASSLIEPSLGYTF.

In nucleotides, the CDR3 is TGTGCCAGCAGTTACGCCAAGACAGGGGGCAATGAGCAGTTCTTC. This encodes CASSYAKTGGNEQFF. The genes are TRBV6-5 and TRBJ2-1; 9 bases are a match to TRBD1. Looked up from germline, CDR1 is MNHEY and CDR2 is SVGAGI. This CDR3 is 15 amino acids long. V lost 2 bases and J lost 6; bases outside the gene matches: 5.

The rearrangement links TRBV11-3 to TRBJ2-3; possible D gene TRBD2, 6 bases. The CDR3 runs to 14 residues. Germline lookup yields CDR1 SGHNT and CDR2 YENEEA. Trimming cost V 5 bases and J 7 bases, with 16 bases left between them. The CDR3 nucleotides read TGTGCCAGCAGCGTGAGTGGGGGGAGCCATACGCAGTATTTT. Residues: CASSVSGGSHTQYF.

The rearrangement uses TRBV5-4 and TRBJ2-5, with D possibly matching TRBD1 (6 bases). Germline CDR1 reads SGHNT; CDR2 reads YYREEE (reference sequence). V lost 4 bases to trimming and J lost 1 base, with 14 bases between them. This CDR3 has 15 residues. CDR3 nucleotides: TGTGCCAGCAGCCCGGCAGCAGGGGTCCAAGAGACCCAGTACTTC. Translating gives CASSPAAGVQETQYF.

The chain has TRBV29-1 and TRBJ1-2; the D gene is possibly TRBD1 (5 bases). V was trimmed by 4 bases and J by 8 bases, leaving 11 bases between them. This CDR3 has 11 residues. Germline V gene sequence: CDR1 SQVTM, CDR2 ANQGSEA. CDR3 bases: TGCAGCGTTGGGGAGGGGTACGGCTACACCTTC. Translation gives CSVGEGYGYTF.

The CDR3 coding sequence is TGTGCCAGCAGCCAATACCTCGTGACTAGCGGGCGGGAGACCCAGTACTTC. Amino acids: CASSQYLVTSGRETQYF. The chain has TRBV7-2 and TRBJ2-5, with TRBD2 matching 10 bases. CDR1 and CDR2 (germline): SGHTA, FQGNSA. The CDR3 consists of 17 residues. V shed 5 bases and J 5 bases; nucleotides not matched to a gene: 14.

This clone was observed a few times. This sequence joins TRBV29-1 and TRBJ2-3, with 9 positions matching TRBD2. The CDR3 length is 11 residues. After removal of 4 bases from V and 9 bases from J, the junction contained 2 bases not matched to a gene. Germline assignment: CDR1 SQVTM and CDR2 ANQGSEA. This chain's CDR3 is CSVVSGGTQYF. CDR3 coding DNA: TGCAGCGTTGTTAGCGGGGGCACGCAGTATTTT.

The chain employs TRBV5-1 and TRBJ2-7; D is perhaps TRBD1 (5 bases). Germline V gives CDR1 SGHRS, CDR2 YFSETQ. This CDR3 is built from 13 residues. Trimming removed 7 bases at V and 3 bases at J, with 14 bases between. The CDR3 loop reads CASASDRNYEQYF. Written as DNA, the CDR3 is TGCGCCAGCGCCTCTGACAGAAACTACGAGCAGTACTTC. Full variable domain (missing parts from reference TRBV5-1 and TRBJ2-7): KAGVTQTPRYLIKTRGQQVTLSCSPISGHRSVSWYQQTPGQGLQFLFEYFSETQRNKGNFPGRFSGRQFSNSRSEMNVSTLELGDSALYLCASASDRNYEQYFGPGTRLTVT.

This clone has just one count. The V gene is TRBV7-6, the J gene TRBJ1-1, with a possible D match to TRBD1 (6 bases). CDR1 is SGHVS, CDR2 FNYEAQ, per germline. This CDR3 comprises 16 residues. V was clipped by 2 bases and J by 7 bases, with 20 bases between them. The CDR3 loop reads CASSLTPDRTVHEAFF. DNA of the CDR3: TGTGCCAGCAGCTTAACGCCAGACCGGACAGTACATGAAGCTTTCTTT.

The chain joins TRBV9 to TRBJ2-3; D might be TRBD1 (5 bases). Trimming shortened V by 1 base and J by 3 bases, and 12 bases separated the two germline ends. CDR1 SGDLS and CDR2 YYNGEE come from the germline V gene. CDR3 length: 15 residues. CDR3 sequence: CASSVMGKGTDTQYF. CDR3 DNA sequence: TGTGCCAGCAGCGTAATGGGAAAGGGGACAGATACGCAGTATTTT.

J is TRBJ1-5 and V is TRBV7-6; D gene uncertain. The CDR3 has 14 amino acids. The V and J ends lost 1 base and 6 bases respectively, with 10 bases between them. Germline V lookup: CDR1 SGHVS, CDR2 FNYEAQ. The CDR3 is CASSLDMRGQPQHF. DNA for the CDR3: TGTGCCAGCAGCTTAGATATGCGCGGTCAGCCCCAGCATTTT.

The CDR3 sequence is CAWSDRRQGETYEQYF. CDR3 DNA sequence: TGTGCCTGGAGTGATAGACGACAGGGGGAAACCTACGAGCAGTACTTC. This chain links TRBV30 with TRBJ2-7; 9 nucleotides match TRBD1. The CDR3 spans 16 residues. Germline-derived CDR1 and CDR2 are GTSNPN and SVGIG (reference sequence). Trimming cost V 1 base and J 2 bases; bases outside gene matches: 9. Variable domain in full (rest from reference TRBV30 and TRBJ2-7): SQTIHQWPATLVQPVGSPLSLECTVEGTSNPNLYWYRQAAGRGLQLLFYSVGIGQISSEVPQNLSASRPQDRQFILSSKKLLLSDSGFYLCAWSDRRQGETYEQYFGPGTRLTVT.

The DNA of the CDR3 is TGTGCCAGCAGCTTGGCTGGAGTTAATCAGCCCCAGCATTTT. It encodes CASSLAGVNQPQHF. This chain uses TRBV5-4 with TRBJ1-5, with no clear D. The CDR3 runs to 14 residues. V was trimmed by 0 bases and J by 4 bases, leaving 8 bases between them. The germline CDR1 and CDR2 sequences are SGHNT and YYREEE (reference sequence).